The 24 T cell receptor beta chains below come from one sample, sequenced in a study of technical replicates of blood from a handful of donors. Sequenced by immunoSEQ multiplex PCR; TCRdb stores in-frame clones only, minus some. The table shows about 76,000 clones, with 70% to 90% occurring only once. The sequenced sample was PBMCs. These receptors were collected from a human donor in good health. Some clones in this sample may be carry-over from other donors' samples.

V is TRBV20-1 and J is TRBJ1-1, with D hard to call. CDR3 length: 11 amino acids. CDR1 and CDR2 (germline): DFQATT, SNEGSKA (reference sequence). V lost 0 bases, J lost 8 bases, and 7 bases lay in between. The CDR3 protein is CSARDSQEAFF. The CDR3 DNA sequence: TGCAGTGCTAGAGATTCGCAGGAAGCTTTCTTT.

The rearrangement uses TRBV4-1 and TRBJ2-3; 9 bases agree with TRBD2. The CDR3 covers 15 residues. Germline V lookup: CDR1 MGHRA, CDR2 YSYEKL. After removal of 4 bases from V and 4 bases from J, the junction contained 6 bases not matched to a gene. The DNA of the CDR3 is TGCGCCAGCAGCCTCTTAGCGGGAGACTCAGATACGCAGTATTTT. Protein product: CASSLLAGDSDTQYF.

The rearrangement joins TRBV6-5 to TRBJ2-3; the D gene is possibly TRBD1 (6 bases). The V and J ends lost 9 bases and 10 bases respectively, with 26 bases between them. Germline assignment: CDR1 MNHEY and CDR2 SVGAGI. The CDR3 extends over 15 amino acids. CDR3 in DNA: TGTGCCAGTCAACCTACTGGAAGGGGGAACGGTGCGCAGTATTTT. Its translation is CASQPTGRGNGAQYF.

This chain uses TRBV7-9 with TRBJ2-7; 9 bases are a match to TRBD2. Trimming took 5 bases from V and 6 from J; bases not matched to a gene: 11. The CDR3 runs to 15 residues. Germline-derived CDR1 and CDR2 are SEHNR and FQNEAQ (reference sequence). The CDR3 here is CASSAGPVAGAEQYF. The DNA of the CDR3 is TGTGCCAGCAGCGCCGGGCCGGTAGCGGGAGCCGAGCAGTACTTC.

This clone was counted only a few times. The chain joins TRBV27 to TRBJ1-2, with TRBD1 matching over 7 bases. The CDR3 totals 14 residues. Germline-derived CDR1 and CDR2 are MNHEY and SMNVEV (reference sequence). J was trimmed by 7 bases and V by 6 bases; bases with no gene match: 11. The CDR3 sequence: CASRPPQQGSGYTF. The CDR3 DNA is TGTGCCAGCAGACCCCCCCAACAGGGGAGTGGCTACACCTTC.

This clone was counted a single time. The chain carries TRBV6-5 and TRBJ2-7, with TRBD2 identical over 13 bases. Germline loops: CDR1 MNHEY, CDR2 SVGAGI. The CDR3 has 15 residues. V was pared by 8 bases and J by 5 bases, with 9 bases of the junction left unmatched. Here the CDR3 reads CASGRTSGGTHEQYF. CDR3 bases: TGTGCCAGCGGTAGGACTAGCGGGGGAACTCACGAGCAGTACTTC.

This clone was counted a few times. The rearrangement links TRBV10-3 to TRBJ1-2; D not resolved. V lost 2 bases and J 4 bases, leaving 11 bases between the germline ends. CDR1 and CDR2 (germline): ENHRY, SYGVKD. This CDR3 comprises 14 residues. The CDR3 is CAISEQMGAYGYTF. CDR3 in DNA: TGTGCCATCAGTGAGCAAATGGGCGCCTATGGCTACACCTTC.

The chain carries TRBV30 and TRBJ1-2; possible D gene TRBD1, 6 bases. V was cut by 4 bases and J by 6 bases, with 18 bases left in between. Germline V gives CDR1 GTSNPN, CDR2 SVGIG (reference sequence). This CDR3 contains 14 residues. In nucleotides, the CDR3 is TGTGCCTGGACCCCGACAGGCGGTTGGGATGGCTACACCTTC. Protein product: CAWTPTGGWDGYTF.

CDR3 nucleotides: TGTGCCAGCAGTCCACAGGGACTAGCGAACACCGGGGAGCTGTTTTTT. It is translated as CASSPQGLANTGELFF. The chain is built from TRBV7-3 and TRBJ2-2, with TRBD2 identical over 8 bases. CDR1 is SGHTA, CDR2 FQGTGA, per germline. V lost 6 bases and J lost 0; bases outside the gene matches: 6. There are 16 residues in the CDR3.

J is TRBJ2-1 and V is TRBV2; D uncertain. Trimming took 9 bases from V and 6 from J, leaving 9 bases between them. Looked up from germline, CDR1 is SNHLY and CDR2 is FYNNEI. The CDR3 totals 11 residues. CDR3 in amino acids: CASTWSNEQFF. The DNA for the CDR3 is TGTGCCAGTACCTGGAGCAATGAGCAGTTCTTC.

The sample holds one count of this clone. This chain links TRBV27 with TRBJ1-5; 8 nucleotides match TRBD1. Trimming cost V 5 bases and J 4 bases; bases outside gene matches: 7. CDR3 size: 15 residues. Germline V gives CDR1 MNHEY, CDR2 SMNVEV (reference sequence). The CDR3, as DNA: TGTGCCAGCAGTCCGCGGACAGGGATAAATCAGCCCCAGCATTTT. Its translation: CASSPRTGINQPQHF.

The chain employs TRBV29-1 and TRBJ2-5, with D hard to call. The CDR3 sequence is 14 residues long. The V end was cut by 3 bases, the J end by 0 bases, with 11 bases between. CDR1 and CDR2 (germline): SQVTM, ANQGSEA. The CDR3 bases are TGCAGCGTTGACTGGCGGCTGTACCAAGAGACCCAGTACTTC. This translates into CSVDWRLYQETQYF.

The table lists this clone with a count of one. The DNA for the CDR3 is TGTGCCAGCAGTTACTCGGACAGCCACGAGCAGTACTTC. This sequence encodes CASSYSDSHEQYF. The chain has TRBV6-6 and TRBJ2-7, with D possibly matching TRBD1 (6 bases). CDR1 and CDR2 (germline): MNHNY, SVGAGI (reference sequence). The V end was cut by 0 bases, the J end by 5 bases, with 8 bases between. This CDR3 has 13 residues.

V is TRBV18 and J is TRBJ1-2; D remains ambiguous. Trimming removed 2 bases at V and 1 base at J, with 8 bases between. This CDR3 region has 14 residues. Germline V lookup: CDR1 KGHSH, CDR2 LQKENI. The CDR3 coding sequence is TGTGCCAGCTCACCATTTGGCATTAACTATGGCTACACCTTC. This sequence encodes CASSPFGINYGYTF.

V and J are TRBV5-6 and TRBJ2-7, with TRBD2 as a possible D gene (5 bases). From germline, CDR1 is SGHDT and CDR2 YYEEEE. CDR3 length: 14 amino acids. The V gene lost 1 base and the J gene lost 4 bases, with 12 bases spanning the gap. Here the CDR3 DNA reads TGTGCCAGCAGCTTGATCGGGAAACAATACGAGCAGTACTTC. Residues: CASSLIGKQYEQYF.

The chain employs TRBV30 and TRBJ1-5; no firm D call. This CDR3 has 13 residues. The germline V and J ends were trimmed by 1 base and 3 bases, with 7 bases remaining between them. CDR1 and CDR2 (germline): GTSNPN, SVGIG (reference sequence). CDR3 protein: CAWSDGTNQPQHF. The CDR3 coding sequence is TGTGCCTGGAGTGATGGCACCAATCAGCCCCAGCATTTT.

This rearrangement joins TRBV19 to TRBJ1-1; D ambiguous. The V and J ends lost 2 bases and 6 bases respectively, with 13 bases between them. Germline V gene data show CDR1 as LNHDA and CDR2 as SQIVND (reference sequence). The CDR3 contains 14 residues. CDR3: CASSILDSRSEAFF. The CDR3 bases are TGTGCCAGTAGTATATTGGACTCCAGGTCTGAAGCTTTCTTT.

The chain carries TRBV6-7 and TRBJ2-6; D is uncertain. TRBV6-7 belongs to the ORF category, with a function that is uncertain. This CDR3 region has 17 residues. The V end was cut by 0 bases, the J end by 2 bases, with 11 bases between. CDR3 DNA sequence: TGTGCCAGCAGTTACTCGAAGAGCCGGGCTGGGGCCAACGTCCTGACTTTC. It yields the protein CASSYSKSRAGANVLTF.

V is TRBV18 and J is TRBJ2-2, with 7 bases aligning to TRBD1. The length of the CDR3 is 15 residues. V gave up 0 bases and J gave up 7 bases; unmatched junction bases: 5. Germline CDR1 is KGHSH and CDR2 is LQKENI. CDR3 sequence: CASSPPTGPLGELFF. Here the CDR3 DNA reads TGTGCCAGCTCACCACCGACAGGGCCGCTCGGGGAGCTGTTTTTT.

The V and J genes are TRBV4-3 and TRBJ2-1; D not resolved. The V end was cut by 0 bases, the J end by 11 bases, with 11 bases between. Germline lookup yields CDR1 LGHNA and CDR2 YSLEER. This CDR3 is built from 13 residues. CDR3 sequence reads: CASSQDGTEKQFF. CDR3 bases: TGCGCCAGCAGCCAAGATGGCACGGAGAAGCAGTTCTTC.

In its sample, this clone was seen once. V is TRBV2 and J is TRBJ2-1; D perhaps matches TRBD2 (6 bases). CDR3 length equals 16 residues. V was clipped by 5 bases and J by 12 bases, with 26 bases between them. Looked up from germline, CDR1 is SNHLY and CDR2 is FYNNEI. CDR3 region: CASSQFVAAGRQGQFF. The CDR3 nucleotides read TGTGCCAGCAGTCAGTTCGTAGCGGCCGGCCGGCAGGGGCAGTTCTTC.

The J gene is TRBJ2-4, the V gene TRBV19, with 8 bases fitting TRBD2. The CDR3 contains 18 residues. Trimming at V came to 4 bases and at J to 2 bases, leaving 13 bases not matched to a gene. Per germline, CDR1 LNHDA and CDR2 SQIVND (reference sequence). The chain's CDR3 is CASSKVGGAFQTKNIQYF. CDR3 coding DNA: TGTGCCAGTAGTAAGGTCGGGGGGGCCTTTCAGACCAAAAACATTCAGTACTTC. Together with reference TRBV19 and TRBJ2-4, the CDR3 gives the full variable domain: DGGITQSPKYLFRKEGQNVTLSCEQNLNHDAMYWYRQDPGQGLRLIYYSQIVNDFQKGDIAEGYSVSREKKESFPLTVTSAQKNPTAFYLCASSKVGGAFQTKNIQYFGAGTRLSVL.

The rearrangement joins TRBV15 to TRBJ1-1; 7 bases map to TRBD1. V shed 2 bases, J shed 1 base, and the junction held 7 bases outside the gene matches. From germline, CDR1 is LNHNV and CDR2 YYDKDF (reference sequence). The CDR3 is made up of 16 amino acids. The CDR3 coding sequence is TGTGCCACCAGCAGACCTCCGGACAGGTGGAACACTGAAGCTTTCTTT. It is translated as CATSRPPDRWNTEAFF.

Only a few counts were recorded for this clone. The chain joins TRBV5-8 to TRBJ2-2; TRBD2 agrees at 13 bases. From germline, CDR1 is SGHTS and CDR2 YDEGEE. After removal of 7 bases from V and 6 bases from J, the junction contained 15 bases not matched to a gene. The CDR3 has 18 residues. CDR3 nucleotides: TGTGCCAGCGCTCCGGGACTAGCGGGGCTAACGGTCCCCGGGGAGCTGTTTTTT. Translation: CASAPGLAGLTVPGELFF.